Listed below are T cell receptor beta chains from one sample, sequenced in a study of CD8 T cells in ankylosing spondylitis. TCRdb passed the 5' RACE reads through MiXCR, listing each CDR3 protein once. The data hold about 200,000 distinct CDR3 sequences, with roughly 13% observed a single time. Sequenced material: blood, either unsorted or a sorted T cell fraction (not recorded which). The receptors here all came from a male donor with ankylosing spondylitis or in good health (not recorded which). The CDR3 runs from the conserved cysteine through the conserved F or W. A D gene is named only where the DNA matches it firmly. For some rows the clone size is stated as once, few or many, or as a class when expanded; others skip it.

CDR3 protein,CDR3 DNA,J gene,CDR3 length,clone size,D gene,V gene
CASGSGHPQYF,TGTGCTAGTGGTTCAGGACATCCGCAGTATTTT,TRBJ2-3,11,few,NA,TRBV12-5
CASSLERGGTSGLYEQYF,TGTGCCAGCAGCTTAGAGAGGGGAGGGACTAGCGGCCTCTACGAGCAGTACTTC,TRBJ2-7,18,few,TRBD2,TRBV7-6
CASSLTRTSGGPPQETQYF,TGCGCCAGCAGCTTGACCCGGACTAGCGGGGGCCCCCCCCAAGAGACCCAGTACTTC,TRBJ2-5,19,few,TRBD2,TRBV5-1
CASSIVSRRGYEQYF,TGTGCCAGTAGTATAGTGAGTCGCAGGGGTTACGAGCAGTACTTC,TRBJ2-7,15,few,NA,TRBV19
CASSQLGAASDYEQYF,TGTGCCAGCAGCCAACTGGGGGCCGCGTCCGACTACGAGCAGTACTTC,TRBJ2-7,16,few,NA,TRBV14
CASSQRPWGGRGTEAFF,TGTGCCAGCAGCCAAAGGCCCTGGGGAGGGAGAGGCACTGAAGCTTTCTTT,TRBJ1-1,17,many,NA,TRBV14
CASSLFQGRAYEQYF,TGTGCCAGCAGCTTGTTCCAGGGTAGGGCCTACGAGCAGTACTTC,TRBJ2-7,15,few,NA,TRBV7-2
CASRPQGVGGYTF,TGTGCCAGCAGACCCCAGGGGGTGGGGGGCTACACCTTC,TRBJ1-2,13,once,TRBD1,TRBV2
CASTVGLMGSDIREQFF,TGTGCCTCGACGGTCGGGCTAATGGGTAGCGACATTCGGGAGCAGTTCTTC,TRBJ2-1,17,few,NA,TRBV27
CASSLTGRFETQYF,TGTGCCAGCAGCTTGACAGGGCGGTTTGAGACCCAGTACTTC,TRBJ2-5,14,many,TRBD1,TRBV7-9
CAIADLSSYNEQFF,TGTGCTATAGCTGACCTGAGCTCCTACAATGAGCAGTTCTTC,TRBJ2-1,14,NA,NA,TRBV6-2/TRBV6-3